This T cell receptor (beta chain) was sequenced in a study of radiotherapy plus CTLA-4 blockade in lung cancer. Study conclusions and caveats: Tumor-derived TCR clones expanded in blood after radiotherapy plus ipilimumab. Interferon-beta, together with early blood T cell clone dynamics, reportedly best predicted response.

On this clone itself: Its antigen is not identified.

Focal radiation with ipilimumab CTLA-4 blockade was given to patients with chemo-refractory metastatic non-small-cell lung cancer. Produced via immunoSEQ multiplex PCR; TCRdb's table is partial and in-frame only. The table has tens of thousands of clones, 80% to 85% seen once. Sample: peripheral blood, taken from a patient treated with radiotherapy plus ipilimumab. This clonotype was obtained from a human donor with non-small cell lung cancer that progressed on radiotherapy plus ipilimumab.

The CDR3 nucleotides are TGCGCCAGCAGCCGACCGGACAGGGTCCCCGGGGAGCTGTTTTTT. Protein: CASSRPDRVPGELFF. J is TRBJ2-2 and V is TRBV4-1, with 8 bases aligning to TRBD1. The germline gives CDR1 MGHRA, CDR2 YSYEKL. The CDR3 covers 15 residues. V shed 4 bases and J 6 bases; nucleotides not matched to a gene: 7.